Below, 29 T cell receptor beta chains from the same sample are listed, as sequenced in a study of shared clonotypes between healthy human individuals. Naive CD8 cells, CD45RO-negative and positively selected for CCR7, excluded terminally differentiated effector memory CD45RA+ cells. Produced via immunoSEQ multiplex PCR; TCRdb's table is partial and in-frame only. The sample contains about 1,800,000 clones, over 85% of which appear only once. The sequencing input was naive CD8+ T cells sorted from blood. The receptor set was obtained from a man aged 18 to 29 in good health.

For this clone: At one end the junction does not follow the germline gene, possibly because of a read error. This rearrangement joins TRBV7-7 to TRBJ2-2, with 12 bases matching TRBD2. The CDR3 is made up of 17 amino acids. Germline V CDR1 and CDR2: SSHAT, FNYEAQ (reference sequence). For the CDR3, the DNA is TGTGCTAGCAGCTTAGGACTAGCGGGGCTTTACACCGGGGAGCTGTTTTTT. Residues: CASSLGLAGLYTGELFF.

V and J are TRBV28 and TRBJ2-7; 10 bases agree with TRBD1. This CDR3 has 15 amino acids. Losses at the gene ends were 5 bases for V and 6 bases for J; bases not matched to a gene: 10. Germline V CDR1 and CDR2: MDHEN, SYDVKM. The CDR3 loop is CASSPPGTGASEQYF. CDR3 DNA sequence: TGTGCCAGCAGTCCCCCCGGGACAGGGGCATCCGAGCAGTACTTC.

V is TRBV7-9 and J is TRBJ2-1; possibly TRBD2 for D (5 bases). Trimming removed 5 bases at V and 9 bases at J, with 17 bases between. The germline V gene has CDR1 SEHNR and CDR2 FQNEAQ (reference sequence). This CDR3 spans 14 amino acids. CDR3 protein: CASSLTNGVAEQFF. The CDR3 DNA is TGTGCCAGCAGCCTTACGAACGGGGTCGCTGAGCAGTTCTTC. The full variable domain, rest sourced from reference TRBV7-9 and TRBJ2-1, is DTGVSQNPRHKITKRGQNVTFRCDPISEHNRLYWYRQTLGQGPEFLTYFQNEAQLEKSRLLSDRFSAERPKGSFSTLEIQRTEQGDSAMYLCASSLTNGVAEQFFGPGTRLTVL.

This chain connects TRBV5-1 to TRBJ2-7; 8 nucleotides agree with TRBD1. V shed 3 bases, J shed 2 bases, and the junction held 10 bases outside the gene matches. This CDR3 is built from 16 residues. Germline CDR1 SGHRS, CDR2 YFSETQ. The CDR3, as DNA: TGCGCCAGCAGCTGGACAACCGGGACAGGAACCTACGAGCAGTACTTC. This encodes CASSWTTGTGTYEQYF.

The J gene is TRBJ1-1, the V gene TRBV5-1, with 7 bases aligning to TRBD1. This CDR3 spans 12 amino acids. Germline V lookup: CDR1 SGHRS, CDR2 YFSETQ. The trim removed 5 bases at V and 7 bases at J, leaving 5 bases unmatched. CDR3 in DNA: TGCGCCAGCAGGGAGAGACAGGGTGAAGCTTTCTTT. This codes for CASRERQGEAFF.

Here the CDR3 DNA reads TGCGCCAGCAGCCAAGAGAGTGTGGGGAACACTGAAGCTTTCTTT. It encodes CASSQESVGNTEAFF. V usage is TRBV4-1 and J usage is TRBJ1-1, with unresolved D. V was trimmed by 0 bases and J by 1 base, leaving 9 bases between them. The germline gives CDR1 MGHRA, CDR2 YSYEKL. This CDR3 contains 15 residues.

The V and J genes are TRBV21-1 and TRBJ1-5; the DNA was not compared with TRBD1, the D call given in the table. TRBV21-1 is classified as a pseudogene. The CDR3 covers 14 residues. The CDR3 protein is CASPPRQANQPQHF. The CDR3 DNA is TGTGCCAGCCCCCCTCGACAGGCAAATCAGCCCCAGCATTTT.

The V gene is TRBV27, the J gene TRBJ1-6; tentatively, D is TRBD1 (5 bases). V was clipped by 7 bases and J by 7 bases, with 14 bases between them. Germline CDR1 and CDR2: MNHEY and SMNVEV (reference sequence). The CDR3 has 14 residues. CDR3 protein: CASKHTGSNSPLHF. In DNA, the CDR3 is TGTGCCAGCAAACATACAGGTTCGAATTCACCCCTCCACTTT.

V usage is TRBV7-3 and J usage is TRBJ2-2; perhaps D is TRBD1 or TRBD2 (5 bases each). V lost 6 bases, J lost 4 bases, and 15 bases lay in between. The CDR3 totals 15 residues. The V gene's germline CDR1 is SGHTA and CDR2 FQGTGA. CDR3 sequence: CASREPGPTTGELFF. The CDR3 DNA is TGTGCCAGCAGGGAGCCGGGACCTACCACCGGGGAGCTGTTTTTT. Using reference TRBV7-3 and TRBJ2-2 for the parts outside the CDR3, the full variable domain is GAGVSQTPSNKVTEKGKYVELRCDPISGHTALYWYRQSLGQGPEFLIYFQGTGAADDSGLPNDRFFAVRPEGSVSTLKIQRTERGDSAVYLCASREPGPTTGELFFGEGSRLTVL.

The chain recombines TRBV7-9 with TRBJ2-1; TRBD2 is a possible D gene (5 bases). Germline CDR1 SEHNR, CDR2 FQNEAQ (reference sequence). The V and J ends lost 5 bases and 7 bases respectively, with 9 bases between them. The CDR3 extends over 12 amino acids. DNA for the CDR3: TGTGCCAGCAGCACGGACTCTAATGAGCAGTTCTTC. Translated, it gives CASSTDSNEQFF.

In nucleotides, the CDR3 is TGTGCCAGCGGGGGAGATACGCAGTATTTT. Translation gives CASGGDTQYF. The rearrangement uses TRBV2 and TRBJ2-3; D assignment may be TRBD1 or TRBD2 (5 bases each). The ends were cut back, 8 bases at V and 5 bases at J, with 5 bases in the middle. Per the germline V gene, CDR1 is SNHLY and CDR2 is FYNNEI. The CDR3 loop spans 10 amino acids.

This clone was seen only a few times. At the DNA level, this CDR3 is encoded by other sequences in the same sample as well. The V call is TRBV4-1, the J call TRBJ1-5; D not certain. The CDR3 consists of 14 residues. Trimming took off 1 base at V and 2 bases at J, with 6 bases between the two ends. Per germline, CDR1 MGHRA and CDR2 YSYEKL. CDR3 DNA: TGCGCCAGCAGCCAAGGATGGGGCAATCAGCCCCAGCATTTT. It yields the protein CASSQGWGNQPQHF.

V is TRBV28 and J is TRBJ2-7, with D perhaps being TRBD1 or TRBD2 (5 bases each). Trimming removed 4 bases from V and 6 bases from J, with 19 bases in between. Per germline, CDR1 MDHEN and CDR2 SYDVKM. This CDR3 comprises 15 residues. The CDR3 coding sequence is TGTGCCAGCAGTTCCTACGGGACGCTCCGTTCCGAGCAGTACTTC. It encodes CASSSYGTLRSEQYF.

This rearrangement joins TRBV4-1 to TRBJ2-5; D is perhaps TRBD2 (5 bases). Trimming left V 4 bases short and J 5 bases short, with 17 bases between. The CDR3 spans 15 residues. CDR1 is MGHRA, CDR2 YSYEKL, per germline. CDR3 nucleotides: TGCGCCAGCAGCCGTCGAGAAGGAGGAGCGGAGACCCAGTACTTC. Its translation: CASSRREGGAETQYF.

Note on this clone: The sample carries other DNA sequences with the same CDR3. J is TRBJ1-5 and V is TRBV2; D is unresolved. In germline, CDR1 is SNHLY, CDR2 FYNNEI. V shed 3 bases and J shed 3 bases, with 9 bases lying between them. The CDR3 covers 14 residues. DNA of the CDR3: TGTGCCAGCAGTGAGGTAGGAGACAATCAGCCCCAGCATTTT. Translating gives CASSEVGDNQPQHF.

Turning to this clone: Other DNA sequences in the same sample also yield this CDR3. The CDR3 sequence: CASSLGGGTGSYEQYF. CDR3 nucleotide sequence: TGTGCCAGCAGCTTGGGAGGGGGGACAGGCTCCTACGAGCAGTACTTC. The J gene is TRBJ2-7, the V gene TRBV7-2; TRBD1 is a possible D gene (8 bases). The CDR3 extends over 16 amino acids. Germline V gives CDR1 SGHTA, CDR2 FQGNSA. With 3 bases removed from V and 0 bases from J, the gap between germline ends came to 15 bases.

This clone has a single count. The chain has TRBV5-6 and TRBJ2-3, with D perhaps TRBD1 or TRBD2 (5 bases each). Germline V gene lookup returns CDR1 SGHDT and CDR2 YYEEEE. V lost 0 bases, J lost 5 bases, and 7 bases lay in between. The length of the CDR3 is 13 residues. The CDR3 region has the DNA TGTGCCAGCAGCTTGGGGGACGGAGATACGCAGTATTTT. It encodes CASSLGDGDTQYF.

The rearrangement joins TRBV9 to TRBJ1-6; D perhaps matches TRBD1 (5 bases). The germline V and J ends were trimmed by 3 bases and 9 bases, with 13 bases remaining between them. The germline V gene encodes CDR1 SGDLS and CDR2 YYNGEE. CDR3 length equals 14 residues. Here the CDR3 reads CASSASPGGSPLHF. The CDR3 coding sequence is TGTGCCAGCAGCGCAAGTCCCGGGGGTTCACCCCTCCACTTT.

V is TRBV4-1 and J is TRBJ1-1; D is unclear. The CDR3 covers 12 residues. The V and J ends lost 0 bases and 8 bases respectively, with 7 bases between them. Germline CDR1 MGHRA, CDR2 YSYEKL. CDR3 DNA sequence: TGCGCCAGCAGCCAAGATGAGGTAGAAGCTTTCTTT. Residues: CASSQDEVEAFF.

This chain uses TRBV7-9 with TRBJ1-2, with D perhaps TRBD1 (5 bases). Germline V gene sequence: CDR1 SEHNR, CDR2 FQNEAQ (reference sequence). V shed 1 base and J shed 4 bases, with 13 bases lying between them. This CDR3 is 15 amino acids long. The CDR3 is CASSLGRGNSYGYTF. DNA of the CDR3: TGTGCCAGCAGCTTAGGGCGGGGGAACAGCTATGGCTACACCTTC.

DNA of the CDR3: TGTGCCAGCAGGCCGGGGGTGACGACCTACGAGCAGTACTTC. Its protein product is CASRPGVTTYEQYF. The chain links TRBV27 to TRBJ2-7; possible D gene TRBD2, 6 bases. V shed 6 bases and J shed 2 bases, with 14 bases lying between them. In germline, CDR1 is MNHEY, CDR2 SMNVEV (reference sequence). This CDR3 has 14 residues.

The CDR3 nucleotides read TGTGCCAGCAGTCCAGGGGCAGGGGCCTCCAACTATGGCTACACCTTC. Its translation: CASSPGAGASNYGYTF. The gene calls are TRBV27 and TRBJ1-2; a weak D match, TRBD1 (6 bases). Germline CDR1 is MNHEY and CDR2 is SMNVEV (reference sequence). The CDR3 length is 16 residues. V was cut by 5 bases and J by 2 bases, with 18 bases left in between.

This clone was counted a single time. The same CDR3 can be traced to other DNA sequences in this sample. CDR3 region: CASSFYGGYEQYF. The CDR3 DNA is TGTGCCAGCAGTTTTTATGGGGGCTACGAGCAGTACTTC. The genes are TRBV27 and TRBJ2-7; D possibly uses TRBD1 or TRBD2 (5 bases each). Germline V CDR1 and CDR2: MNHEY, SMNVEV (reference sequence). CDR3 length: 13 residues. V shed 3 bases and J shed 3 bases, with 9 bases lying between them.

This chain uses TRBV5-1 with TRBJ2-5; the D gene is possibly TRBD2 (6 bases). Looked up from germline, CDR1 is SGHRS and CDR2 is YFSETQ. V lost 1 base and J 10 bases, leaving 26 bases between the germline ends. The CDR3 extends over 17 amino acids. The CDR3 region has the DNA TGCGCCAGCAGCTTGTCTTTCGGGGGAACGGGAGTCAGGGACCAGTACTTC. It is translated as CASSLSFGGTGVRDQYF.

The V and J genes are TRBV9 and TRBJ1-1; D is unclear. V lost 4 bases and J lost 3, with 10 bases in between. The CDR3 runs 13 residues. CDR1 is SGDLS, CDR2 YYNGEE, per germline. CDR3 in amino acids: CASSQGSDTEAFF. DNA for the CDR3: TGTGCCAGCAGCCAAGGCAGCGACACTGAAGCTTTCTTT.

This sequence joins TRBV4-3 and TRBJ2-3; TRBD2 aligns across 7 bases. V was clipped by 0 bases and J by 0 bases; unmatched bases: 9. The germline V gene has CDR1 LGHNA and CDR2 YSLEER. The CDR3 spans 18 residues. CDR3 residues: CASSQDLVGSGSTDTQYF. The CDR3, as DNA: TGCGCCAGCAGCCAAGATCTCGTGGGTAGCGGGAGCACAGATACGCAGTATTTT.

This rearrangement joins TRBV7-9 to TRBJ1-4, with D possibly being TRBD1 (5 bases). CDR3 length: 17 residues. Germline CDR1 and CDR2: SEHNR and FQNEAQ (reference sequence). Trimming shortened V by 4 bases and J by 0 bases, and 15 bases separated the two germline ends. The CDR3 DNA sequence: TGTGCCAGCAGCTCCTCGACAGACCCTGCAACTAATGAAAAACTGTTTTTT. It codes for CASSSSTDPATNEKLFF.

CDR3 sequence reads: CASSLGDRPIEQYF. The CDR3 coding sequence is TGCGCCAGCAGCTTGGGGGACCGGCCTATCGAGCAGTACTTC. This sequence joins TRBV5-1 and TRBJ2-7; D assignment may be TRBD1 or TRBD2 (5 bases each). V was shortened by 0 bases and J by 6 bases, with 13 bases between the two germline ends. The V gene's germline CDR1 is SGHRS and CDR2 YFSETQ. CDR3 length equals 14 residues.

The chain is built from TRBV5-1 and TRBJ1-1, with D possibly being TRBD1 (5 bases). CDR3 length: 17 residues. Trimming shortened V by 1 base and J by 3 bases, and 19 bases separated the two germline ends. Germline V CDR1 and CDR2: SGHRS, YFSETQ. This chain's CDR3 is CASSLNARGEIHTEAFF. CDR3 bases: TGCGCCAGCAGCTTGAACGCTCGGGGGGAGATACACACTGAAGCTTTCTTT.